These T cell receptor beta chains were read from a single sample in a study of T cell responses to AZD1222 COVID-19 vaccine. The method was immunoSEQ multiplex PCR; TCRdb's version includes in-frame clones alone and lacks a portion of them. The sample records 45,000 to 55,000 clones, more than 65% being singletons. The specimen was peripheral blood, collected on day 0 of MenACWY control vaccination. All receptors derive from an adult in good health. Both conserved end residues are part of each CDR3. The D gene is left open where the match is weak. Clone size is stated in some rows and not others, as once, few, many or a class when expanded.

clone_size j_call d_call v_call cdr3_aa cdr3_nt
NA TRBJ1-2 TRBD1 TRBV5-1 CASSLAAGGADGYTF TGCGCCAGCAGCTTGGCGGCAGGGGGCGCGGATGGCTACACCTTC
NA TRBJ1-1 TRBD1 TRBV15 CATSRTGYSEAFF TGTGCCACCAGCAGGACAGGGTATAGTGAAGCTTTCTTT
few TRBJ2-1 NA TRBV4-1 CASSSLGEVILDEQFF TGCGCCAGCAGCAGTTTGGGGGAGGTAATATTAGATGAGCAGTTCTTC
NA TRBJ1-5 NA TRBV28 CASSGNQPQHF TGTGCCAGCAGTGGCAATCAGCCCCAGCATTTT
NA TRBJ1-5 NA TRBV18 CASSLQGWGNQPQHF TGTGCCAGCTCACTACAGGGCTGGGGCAATCAGCCCCAGCATTTT
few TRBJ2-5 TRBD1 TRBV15 CATSGHKGAETQYF TGTGCCACCAGCGGACATAAGGGGGCAGAGACCCAGTACTTC
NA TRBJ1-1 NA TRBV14 CASSHLPNTEAFF TGTGCCAGCAGCCATCTCCCGAACACTGAAGCTTTCTTT
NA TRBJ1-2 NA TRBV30 CAWSITHSSFISGYTF TGTGCCTGGAGTATTACCCATTCTAGCTTCATCTCTGGCTACACCTTC
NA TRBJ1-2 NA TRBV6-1 CASSELRGQDGYTF TGTGCCAGCAGTGAACTCCGCGGACAAGATGGCTACACCTTC
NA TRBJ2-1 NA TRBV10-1 CASSGLISGEQFF TGCGCCAGCAGTGGACTTATATCAGGGGAGCAGTTCTTC
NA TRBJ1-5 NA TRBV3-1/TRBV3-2 CASSPDSLHQPQHF TGTGCCAGCAGCCCGGACTCGTTGCATCAGCCCCAGCATTTT
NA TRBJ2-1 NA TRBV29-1 CSVDGPGEQFF TGCAGCGTTGATGGCCCGGGAGAGCAGTTCTTC
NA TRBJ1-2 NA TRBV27 CASSFRRGEDGYTF TGTGCCAGCAGTTTTCGTCGGGGTGAGGATGGCTACACCTTC
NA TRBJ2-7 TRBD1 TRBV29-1 CSVGQASYEQYF TGCAGCGTAGGACAGGCCTCCTACGAGCAGTACTTC
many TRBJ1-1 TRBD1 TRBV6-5 CASSYDRAVAAFF TGTGCCAGCAGTTACGACAGGGCCGTGGCGGCTTTCTTT
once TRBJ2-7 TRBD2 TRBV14 CASSLRPGTSGASPGYEQYF TGTGCCAGCAGCCTCCGTCCCGGGACTAGCGGGGCCTCCCCTGGCTACGAGCAGTACTTC
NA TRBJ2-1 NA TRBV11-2 CASSLLWFYNEQFF TGTGCCAGCAGCCTCCTCTGGTTCTACAATGAGCAGTTCTTC
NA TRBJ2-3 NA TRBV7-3 CASSPNQLHRTDTQYF TGTGCCAGCAGCCCCAACCAATTACATAGGACAGATACGCAGTATTTT